The clone carrying this T cell receptor beta chain was seen many times. These data originate in a study of CD8 T cells in ankylosing spondylitis. The CDR3 spans 13 residues. V gave up 1 base and J gave up 1 base, with 5 bases separating them. Germline V gene data show CDR1 as SGHKS and CDR2 as YYEKEE (reference sequence). Each CDR3 protein is one row after TCRdb ran MiXCR on the 5' RACE reads. The repertoire consists of 25,000 to 40,000 distinct CDR3 sequences, with 6.5% to 9% occurring once and the leading ten covering approximately 10%. This sequence was found in a male donor with ankylosing spondylitis or in good health (not recorded which). The specimen was blood, either unsorted or a sorted T cell fraction (not recorded which). The chain joins TRBV5-5 to TRBJ1-2, with D hard to call. Here the CDR3 DNA reads TGTGCCAGCAGCTTGTCTGGTAACTATGGCTACACCTTC. Its translation: CASSLSGNYGYTF.